This record covers a single T cell receptor (beta chain). A much bigger clone sits one base away, suggesting this may be a read error. The sample originates from a study of glioma-infiltrating T cells. CDR3 length equals 13 residues. Germline CDR1 and CDR2: SQVTM and ANQGSEA. Between the trimmed V and J ends, which lost 2 bases and 5 bases, there was a span of 13 bases. Amplification of TCR alpha and beta CDR3 regions from RNA used iRepertoire nested multiplex PCR. Each CDR3 protein gets one entry after TCRdb re-called the multiplex PCR reads with MiXCR. The data contain around 93,000 distinct CDR3 sequences, approximately 40% of them singletons.

The sample consisted of glioma tissue, nonneoplastic brain tissue, or PBMCs (not recorded which). J is TRBJ2-7 and V is TRBV29-1; D is undetermined. The clonotype comes from a human donor with low-grade glioma or glioblastoma, undergoing nonglioma brain surgery, or in good health (not recorded which). The DNA for the CDR3 is TGCAGCGTTGAAAAAGGTCCTGGCCACGAGCAGTACTTC. Translated, it gives CSVEKGPGHEQYF.